These T cell receptor beta chains were read from a single sample in a study of patients and donors after allogeneic stem cell transplantation. TCRdb re-called the RT-PCR reads with MiXCR, one entry per CDR3 protein. The sample lists more than 150,000 distinct CDR3 sequences, roughly two fifths occurring once. Sequenced: blood, either unsorted or a sorted T cell fraction (not recorded which). The origin of the receptors is a human donor who was either an allogeneic HSCT recipient or a stem cell or donor lymphocyte infusion donor (not recorded which). It is not recorded whose cells these are; they may come from a transplant donor. Each CDR3 is given with its conserved first and last residue. A D gene is named only where the DNA matches it firmly. Not every row has a clone size; where given, it reads once, few, many or a size class.

V: TRBV12-3/TRBV12-4; size: NA; D: TRBD2; J: TRBJ2-3; CDR3: CASSFGGVSDTQYF; DNA: TGTGCCAGCAGTTTCGGGGGGGTTTCGGATACGCAGTATTTT
V: TRBV12-3/TRBV12-4; size: NA; D: NA; J: TRBJ1-2; CDR3: CASSPGILDGYTF; DNA: TGTGCCAGCAGTCCAGGGATTTTAGATGGCTACACCTTC
V: TRBV25-1; size: few; D: TRBD1; J: TRBJ2-1; CDR3: CASSVVGQHNEQFF; DNA: TGTGCCAGCAGTGTAGTGGGACAGCACAATGAGCAGTTCTTC
V: TRBV5-1; size: few; D: NA; J: TRBJ2-7; CDR3: CASSLENEQYF; DNA: TGCGCCAGCAGCTTAGAGAACGAGCAGTACTTC
V: TRBV2; size: few; D: TRBD1; J: TRBJ1-1; CDR3: CARQDREGSEAFF; DNA: TGTGCCAGACAGGACAGGGAAGGATCTGAAGCTTTCTTT
V: TRBV5-1; size: few; D: NA; J: TRBJ1-6; CDR3: CASSPDRMGTESPLHF; DNA: TGCGCCAGCAGCCCCGATCGGATGGGGACTGAATCACCCCTCCACTTT
V: TRBV7-9; size: few; D: NA; J: TRBJ2-3; CDR3: CASSFLSESTDTQYF; DNA: TGTGCCAGCAGCTTCCTTAGCGAATCCACAGATACGCAGTATTTT
V: TRBV10-3; size: few; D: TRBD1; J: TRBJ1-1; CDR3: CAISTQGAGEAFF; DNA: TGTGCCATCAGTACTCAGGGGGCGGGAGAAGCTTTCTTT
V: TRBV12-3/TRBV12-4; size: NA; D: TRBD1; J: TRBJ2-1; CDR3: CASTSGTGYNEQFF; DNA: TGTGCCAGCACCTCCGGGACAGGATACAATGAGCAGTTCTTC
V: TRBV12-3/TRBV12-4; size: few; D: NA; J: TRBJ1-1; CDR3: CASSQTWVGTEAFF; DNA: TGTGCCAGCAGCCAAACCTGGGTGGGGACTGAAGCTTTCTTT
V: TRBV29-1; size: few; D: NA; J: TRBJ1-1; CDR3: CSVDSNPGGLIEAFF; DNA: TGCAGCGTTGATTCGAACCCTGGAGGACTAATTGAAGCTTTCTTT
V: TRBV24-1; size: few; D: NA; J: TRBJ2-7; CDR3: CATGEIYEQYF; DNA: TGTGCCACCGGGGAAATCTACGAGCAGTACTTC
V: TRBV20-1; size: few; D: TRBD2; J: TRBJ2-1; CDR3: CSARSPTLADQQFF; DNA: TGCAGTGCTAGATCTCCTACTCTAGCGGACCAGCAGTTCTTC